This TCR beta chain was sequenced during a study of early T cells in non-severe SARS-CoV-2 infection. Study information: Alpha and beta chains were unpaired, from unsorted whole-blood bulk RNA.

Unique molecular identifiers were added to individual cDNA molecules. TCRdb called the 5' RACE reads again in MiXCR, with one record for every CDR3 protein. The sample consists of more than 25,000 distinct CDR3 sequences, about 4.6% of them appearing once. Study results and limitations: Anti-spike CD8 specificities were favored by VDJdb matching, whose results missed private and CD4 specificities.

Ten or more counts support this clonotype. The antigen is not known. The V gene end was trimmed by 1 base and the J gene end by 7 bases; junction bases not matched to a gene: 8. This CDR3 has 17 amino acids. From germline, CDR1 is SGHNT and CDR2 YENEEA. Sequencing was performed on whole blood. V is TRBV11-3 and J is TRBJ2-1, with TRBD2 matching 12 bases. The TCR comes from an adult who was a healthcare worker with PCR-confirmed SARS-CoV-2 infection or an uninfected control (not recorded which). CDR3 nucleotides: TGTGCCAGCAGCTTAGGAACTAGCGGGGGGTTGGGTAATGAGCAGTTCTTC. It specifies CASSLGTSGGLGNEQFF.